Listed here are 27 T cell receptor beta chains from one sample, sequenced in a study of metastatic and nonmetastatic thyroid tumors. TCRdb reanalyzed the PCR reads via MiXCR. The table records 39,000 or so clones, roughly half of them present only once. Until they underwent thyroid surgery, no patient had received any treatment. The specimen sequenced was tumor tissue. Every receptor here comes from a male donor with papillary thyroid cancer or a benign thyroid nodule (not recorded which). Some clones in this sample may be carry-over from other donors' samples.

The CDR3 DNA is TGCGCCAGCAGCCAAGGGGTGTTGGGGGGGCTCAATCAGCCCCAGCATTTT. As protein: CASSQGVLGGLNQPQHF. V is TRBV4-1 and J is TRBJ1-5; possible D gene TRBD1, 6 bases. Germline V gene data show CDR1 as MGHRA and CDR2 as YSYEKL. The germline V and J ends were trimmed by 1 base and 3 bases, with 16 bases remaining between them. The CDR3 is 17 amino acids.

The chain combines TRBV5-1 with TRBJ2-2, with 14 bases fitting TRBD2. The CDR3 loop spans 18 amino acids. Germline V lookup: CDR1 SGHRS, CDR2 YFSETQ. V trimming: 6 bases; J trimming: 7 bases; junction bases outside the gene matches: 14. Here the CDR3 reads CASNGLAGGLRERGELFF. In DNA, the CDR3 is TGCGCCAGCAACGGACTAGCGGGAGGTTTAAGGGAACGCGGGGAGCTGTTTTTT.

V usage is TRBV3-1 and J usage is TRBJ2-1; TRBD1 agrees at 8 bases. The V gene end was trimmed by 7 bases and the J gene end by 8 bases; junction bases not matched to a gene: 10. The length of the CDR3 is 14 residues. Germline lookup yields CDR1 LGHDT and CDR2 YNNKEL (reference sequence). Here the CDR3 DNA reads TGTGCCAGCAAGGATCAGGGGGCTATCGATGAGCAGTTCTTC. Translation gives CASKDQGAIDEQFF.

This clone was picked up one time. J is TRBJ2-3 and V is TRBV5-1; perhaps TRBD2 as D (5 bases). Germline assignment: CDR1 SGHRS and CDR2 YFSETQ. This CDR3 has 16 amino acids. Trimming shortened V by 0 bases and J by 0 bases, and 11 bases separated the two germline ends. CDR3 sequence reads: CASSLVAGSSTDTQYF. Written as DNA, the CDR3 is TGCGCCAGCAGCTTGGTGGCGGGCAGCAGCACAGATACGCAGTATTTT.

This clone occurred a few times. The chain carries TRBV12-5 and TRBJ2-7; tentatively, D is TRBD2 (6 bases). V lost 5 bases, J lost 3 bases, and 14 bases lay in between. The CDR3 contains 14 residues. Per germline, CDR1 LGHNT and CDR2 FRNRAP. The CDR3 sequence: CASGMGWGGYEQYF. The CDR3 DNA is TGTGCTAGTGGTATGGGGTGGGGAGGCTACGAGCAGTACTTC.

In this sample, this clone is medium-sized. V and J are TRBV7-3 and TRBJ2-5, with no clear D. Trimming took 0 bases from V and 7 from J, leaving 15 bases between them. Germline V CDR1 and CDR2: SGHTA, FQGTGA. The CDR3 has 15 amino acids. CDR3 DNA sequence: TGTGCCAGCAGCTTAACAGATCGTTTTATGGCGACCCAGTACTTC. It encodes CASSLTDRFMATQYF.

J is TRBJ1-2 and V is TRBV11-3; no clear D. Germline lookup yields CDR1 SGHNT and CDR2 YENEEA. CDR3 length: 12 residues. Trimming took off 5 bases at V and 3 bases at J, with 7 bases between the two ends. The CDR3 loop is CASSQTDYGYTF. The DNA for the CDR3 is TGTGCCAGCAGCCAGACGGACTATGGCTACACCTTC.

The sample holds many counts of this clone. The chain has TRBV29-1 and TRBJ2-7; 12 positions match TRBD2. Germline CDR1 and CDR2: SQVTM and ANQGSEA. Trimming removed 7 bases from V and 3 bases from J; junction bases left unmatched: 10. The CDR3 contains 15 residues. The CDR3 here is CSAEGLAGNYYEQYF. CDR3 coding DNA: TGCAGCGCTGAGGGACTAGCGGGCAACTACTACGAGCAGTACTTC.

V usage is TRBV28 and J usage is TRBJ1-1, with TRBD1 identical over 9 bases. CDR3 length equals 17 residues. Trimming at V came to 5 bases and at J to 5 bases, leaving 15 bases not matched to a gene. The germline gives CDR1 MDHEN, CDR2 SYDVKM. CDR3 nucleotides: TGTGCCAGCAGTCCCGGGACAGGGTATGTGAAAAGAACTGAAGCTTTCTTT. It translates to CASSPGTGYVKRTEAFF.

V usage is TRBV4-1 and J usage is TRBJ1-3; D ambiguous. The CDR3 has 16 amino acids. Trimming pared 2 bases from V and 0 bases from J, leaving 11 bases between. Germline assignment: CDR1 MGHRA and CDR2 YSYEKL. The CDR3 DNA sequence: TGCGCCAGCAGCCAAACCCGTGATTACTCTGGAAACACCATATATTTT. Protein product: CASSQTRDYSGNTIYF.

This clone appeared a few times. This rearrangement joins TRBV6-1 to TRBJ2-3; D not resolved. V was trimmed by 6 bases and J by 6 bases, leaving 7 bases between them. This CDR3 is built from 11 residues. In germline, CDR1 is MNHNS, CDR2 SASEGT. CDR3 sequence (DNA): TGTGCCAGCAGCCCGGCGGATACGCAGTATTTT. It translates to CASSPADTQYF.

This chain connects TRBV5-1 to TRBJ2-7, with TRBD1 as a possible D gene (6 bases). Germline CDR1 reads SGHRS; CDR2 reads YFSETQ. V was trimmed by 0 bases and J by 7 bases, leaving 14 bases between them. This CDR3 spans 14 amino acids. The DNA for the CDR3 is TGCGCCAGCAGCTTGGCCCGGCAGGGGTCGGAGCAGTACTTC. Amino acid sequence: CASSLARQGSEQYF.

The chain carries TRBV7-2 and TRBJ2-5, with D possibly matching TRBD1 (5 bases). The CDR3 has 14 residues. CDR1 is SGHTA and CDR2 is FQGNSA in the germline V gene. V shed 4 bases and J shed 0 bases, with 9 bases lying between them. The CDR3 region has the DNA TGTGCCAGCAGCTGGGTAGGGGACCAAGAGACCCAGTACTTC. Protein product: CASSWVGDQETQYF.

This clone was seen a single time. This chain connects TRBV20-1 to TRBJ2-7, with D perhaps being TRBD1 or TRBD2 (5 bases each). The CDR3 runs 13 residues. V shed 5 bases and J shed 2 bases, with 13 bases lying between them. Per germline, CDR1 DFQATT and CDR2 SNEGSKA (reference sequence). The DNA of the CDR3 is TGCAGTGCTCAAGCCGGGGCCCCCTACGAGCAGTACTTC. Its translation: CSAQAGAPYEQYF.

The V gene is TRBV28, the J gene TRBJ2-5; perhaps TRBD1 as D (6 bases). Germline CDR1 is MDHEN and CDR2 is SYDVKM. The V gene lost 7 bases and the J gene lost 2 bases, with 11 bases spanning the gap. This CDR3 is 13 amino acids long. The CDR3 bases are TGTGCCAGCACAAGGGGGTATCAAGAGACCCAGTACTTC. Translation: CASTRGYQETQYF. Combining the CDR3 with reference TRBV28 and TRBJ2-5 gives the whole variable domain DVKVTQSSRYLVKRTGEKVFLECVQDMDHENMFWYRQDPGLGLRLIYFSYDVKMKEKGDIPEGYSVSREKKERFSLILESASTNQTSMYLCASTRGYQETQYFGPGTRLLVL.

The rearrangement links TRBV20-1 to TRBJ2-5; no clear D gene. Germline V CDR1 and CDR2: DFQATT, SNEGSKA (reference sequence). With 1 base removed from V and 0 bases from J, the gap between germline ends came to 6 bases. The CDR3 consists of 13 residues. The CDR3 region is CSARAANQETQYF. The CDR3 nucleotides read TGCAGTGCTAGAGCGGCCAACCAAGAGACCCAGTACTTC.

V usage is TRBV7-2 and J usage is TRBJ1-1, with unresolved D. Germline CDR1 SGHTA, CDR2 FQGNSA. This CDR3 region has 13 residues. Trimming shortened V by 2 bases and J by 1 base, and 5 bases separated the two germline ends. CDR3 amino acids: CASSLRGNTEAFF. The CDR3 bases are TGTGCCAGCAGCTTACGAGGGAACACTGAAGCTTTCTTT.

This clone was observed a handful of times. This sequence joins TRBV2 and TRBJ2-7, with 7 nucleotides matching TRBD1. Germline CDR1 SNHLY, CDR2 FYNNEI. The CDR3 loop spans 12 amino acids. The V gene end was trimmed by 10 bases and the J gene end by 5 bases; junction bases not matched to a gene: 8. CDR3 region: CATSSGTDEQYF. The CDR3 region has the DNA TGTGCCACTTCTTCCGGGACAGACGAGCAGTACTTC.

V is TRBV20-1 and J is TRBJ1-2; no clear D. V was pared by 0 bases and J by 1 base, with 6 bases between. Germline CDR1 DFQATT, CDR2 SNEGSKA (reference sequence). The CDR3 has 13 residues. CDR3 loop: CSARDRDNYGYTF. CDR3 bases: TGCAGTGCTAGAGATAGAGATAACTATGGCTACACCTTC.

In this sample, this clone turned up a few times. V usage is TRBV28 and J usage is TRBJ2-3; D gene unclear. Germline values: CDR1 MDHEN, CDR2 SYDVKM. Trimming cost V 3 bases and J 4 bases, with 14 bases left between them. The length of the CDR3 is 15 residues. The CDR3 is CASSLLGSSADTQYF. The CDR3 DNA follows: TGTGCCAGCAGTTTGCTCGGTTCCAGCGCAGATACGCAGTATTTT.

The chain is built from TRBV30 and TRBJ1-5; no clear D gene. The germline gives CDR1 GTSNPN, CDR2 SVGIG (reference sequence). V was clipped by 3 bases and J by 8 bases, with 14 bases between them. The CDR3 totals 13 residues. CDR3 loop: CAWSDRSTEPQHF. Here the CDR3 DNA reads TGTGCCTGGAGCGACCGGTCCACGGAGCCCCAGCATTTT.

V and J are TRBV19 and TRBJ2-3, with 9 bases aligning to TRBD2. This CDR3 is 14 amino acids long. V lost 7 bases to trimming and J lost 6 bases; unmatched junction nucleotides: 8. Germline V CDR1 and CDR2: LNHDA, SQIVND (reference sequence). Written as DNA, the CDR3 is TGTGCCAGTAACGGACTAGCGAGGGGGGATACGCAGTATTTT. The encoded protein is CASNGLARGDTQYF.

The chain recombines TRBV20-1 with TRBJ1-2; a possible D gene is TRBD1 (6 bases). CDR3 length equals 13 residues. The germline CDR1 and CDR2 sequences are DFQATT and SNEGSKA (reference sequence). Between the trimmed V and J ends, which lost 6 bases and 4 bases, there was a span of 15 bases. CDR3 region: CSAPETGTYGYTF. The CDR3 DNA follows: TGCAGTGCCCCCGAAACAGGGACCTATGGCTACACCTTC.

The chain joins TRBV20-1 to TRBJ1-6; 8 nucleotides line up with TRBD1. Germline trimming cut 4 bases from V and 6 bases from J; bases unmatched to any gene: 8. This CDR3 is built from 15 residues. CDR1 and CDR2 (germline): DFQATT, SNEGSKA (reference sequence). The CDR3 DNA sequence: TGCAGTGCTACTAGGAACAGGGGGACTAATTCACCCCTCCACTTT. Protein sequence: CSATRNRGTNSPLHF.

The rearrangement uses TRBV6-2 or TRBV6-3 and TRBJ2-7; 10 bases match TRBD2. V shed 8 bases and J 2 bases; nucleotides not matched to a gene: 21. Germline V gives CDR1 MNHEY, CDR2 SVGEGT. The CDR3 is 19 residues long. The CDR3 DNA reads TGTGCCAGCCTCACGGACGGAATAAGCGTTAGCGGGGGGACCTACGAGCAGTACTTC. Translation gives CASLTDGISVSGGTYEQYF.

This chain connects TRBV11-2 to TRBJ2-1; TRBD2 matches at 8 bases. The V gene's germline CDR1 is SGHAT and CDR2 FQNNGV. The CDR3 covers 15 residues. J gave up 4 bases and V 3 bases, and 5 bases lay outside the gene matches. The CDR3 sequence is CASSLLASGYNEQFF. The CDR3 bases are TGTGCCAGCAGCTTGTTGGCTAGCGGGTACAATGAGCAGTTCTTC.

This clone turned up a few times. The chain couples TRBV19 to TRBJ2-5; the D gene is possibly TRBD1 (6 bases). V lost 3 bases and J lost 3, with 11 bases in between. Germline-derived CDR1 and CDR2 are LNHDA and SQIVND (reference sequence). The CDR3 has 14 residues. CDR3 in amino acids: CASSIRDTEETQYF. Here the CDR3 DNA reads TGTGCCAGTAGTATTAGGGACACCGAAGAGACCCAGTACTTC.